This T cell receptor (beta chain) was observed in a study of patients and donors after allogeneic stem cell transplantation. TCRdb analysed the RT-PCR reads with MiXCR anew, one entry per CDR3 protein. Of about a million distinct CDR3 sequences in the sample, more than 15% were seen once. The CDR3 sequence is 14 residues long. Looked up from germline, CDR1 is MGHRA and CDR2 is YSYEKL. Trimming took 6 bases from V and 7 from J, leaving 16 bases between them. A few counts support this clonotype. The chain employs TRBV4-1 and TRBJ2-1, with D perhaps TRBD1 or TRBD2 (5 bases each). This TCR derives from a human donor who was either an allogeneic HSCT recipient or a stem cell or donor lymphocyte infusion donor (not recorded which). It is not recorded whose cells these are; they may come from a transplant donor. The source material was blood, either unsorted or a sorted T cell fraction (not recorded which). DNA for the CDR3: TGCGCCAGCAGGGCGCCGGGACCCGATAATGAGCAGTTCTTC. As protein: CASRAPGPDNEQFF.